This entry is about one T cell receptor (beta chain). The sample is drawn from a study of blood T cell repertoires in COVID-19. Study details: COVID-19 samples from acute and convalescent phases originated in the United States, Italy and Spain. PBMCs, B-cell-depleted T cells, or T cells provided the cDNA or gDNA that made up the material.

Methods used by the authors: Reference gene primers were amplified, and this amplification served to estimate nucleated cell counts. Sequencing was performed with immunoSEQ multiplex PCR; in TCRdb, only in-frame clones are kept and a portion is missing. From that table come the V and J calls and clone size; the DNA was used to work out D and trimming. Of a few hundred thousand clones detected, 75% to 90% appear once; the ten largest clones hold 0.94%. This CDR3 has 15 residues. With 5 bases clipped from V and 1 base from J, the junction kept 5 bases outside the gene matches. Germline V lookup: CDR1 MNHEY, CDR2 SMNVEV (reference sequence).

Input material: peripheral blood. This receptor was taken from a woman in her thirties or forties who had recovered from COVID-19. The chain has TRBV27 and TRBJ2-1; TRBD2 aligns across 7 bases. CDR3 in amino acids: CASSPGTNSYNEQFF. CDR3 DNA: TGTGCCAGCAGTCCGGGGACTAATTCCTACAATGAGCAGTTCTTC.